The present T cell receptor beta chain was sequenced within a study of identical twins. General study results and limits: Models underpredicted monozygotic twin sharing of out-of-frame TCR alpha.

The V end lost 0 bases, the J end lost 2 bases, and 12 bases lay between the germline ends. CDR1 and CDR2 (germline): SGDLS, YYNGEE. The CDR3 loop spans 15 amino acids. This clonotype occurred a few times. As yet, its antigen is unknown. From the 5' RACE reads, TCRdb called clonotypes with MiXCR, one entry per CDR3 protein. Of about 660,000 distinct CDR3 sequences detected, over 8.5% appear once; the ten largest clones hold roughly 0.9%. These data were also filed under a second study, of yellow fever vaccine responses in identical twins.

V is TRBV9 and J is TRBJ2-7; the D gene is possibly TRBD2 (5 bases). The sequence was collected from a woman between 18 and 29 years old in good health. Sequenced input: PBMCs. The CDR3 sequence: CASSVGGAIPYEQYF. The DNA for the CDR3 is TGTGCCAGCAGCGTAGGGGGAGCTATACCCTACGAGCAGTACTTC.